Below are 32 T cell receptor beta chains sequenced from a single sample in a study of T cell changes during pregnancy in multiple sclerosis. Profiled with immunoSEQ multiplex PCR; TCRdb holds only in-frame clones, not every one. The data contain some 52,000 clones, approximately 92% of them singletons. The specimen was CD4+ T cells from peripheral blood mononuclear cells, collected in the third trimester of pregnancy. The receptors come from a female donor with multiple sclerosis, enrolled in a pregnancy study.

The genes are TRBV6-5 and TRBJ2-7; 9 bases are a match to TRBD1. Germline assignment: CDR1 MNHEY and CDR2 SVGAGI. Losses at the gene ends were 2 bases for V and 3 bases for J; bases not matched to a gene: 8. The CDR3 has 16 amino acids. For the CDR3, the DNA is TGTGCCAGCAGTTACCTCGGTCGGGGACAGGGCTACGAGCAGTACTTC. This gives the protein CASSYLGRGQGYEQYF.

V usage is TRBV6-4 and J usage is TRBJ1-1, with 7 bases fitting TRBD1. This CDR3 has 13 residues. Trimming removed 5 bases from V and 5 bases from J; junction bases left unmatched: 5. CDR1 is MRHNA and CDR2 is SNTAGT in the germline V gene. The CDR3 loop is CASSNGQATEAFF. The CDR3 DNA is TGTGCCAGCAGTAACGGACAGGCTACTGAAGCTTTCTTT.

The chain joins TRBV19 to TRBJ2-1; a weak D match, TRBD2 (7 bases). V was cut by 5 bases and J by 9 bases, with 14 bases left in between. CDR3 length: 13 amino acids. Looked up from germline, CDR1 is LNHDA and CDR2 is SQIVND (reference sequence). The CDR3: CASSFRRGGEQFF. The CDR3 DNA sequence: TGTGCCAGTAGTTTCCGAAGGGGGGGTGAGCAGTTCTTC.

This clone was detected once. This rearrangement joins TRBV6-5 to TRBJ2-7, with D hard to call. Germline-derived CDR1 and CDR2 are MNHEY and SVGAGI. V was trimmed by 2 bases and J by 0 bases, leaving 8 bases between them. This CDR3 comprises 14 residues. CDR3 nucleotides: TGTGCCAGCAGTTACCAACAGCACTCCTACGAGCAGTACTTC. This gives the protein CASSYQQHSYEQYF.

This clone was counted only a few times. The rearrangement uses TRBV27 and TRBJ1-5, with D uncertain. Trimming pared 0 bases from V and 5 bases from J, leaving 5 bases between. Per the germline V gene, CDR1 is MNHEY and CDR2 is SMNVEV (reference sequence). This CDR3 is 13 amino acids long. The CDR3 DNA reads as TGTGCCAGCAGTTTATCCCGGTATCAGCCCCAGCATTTT. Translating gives CASSLSRYQPQHF.

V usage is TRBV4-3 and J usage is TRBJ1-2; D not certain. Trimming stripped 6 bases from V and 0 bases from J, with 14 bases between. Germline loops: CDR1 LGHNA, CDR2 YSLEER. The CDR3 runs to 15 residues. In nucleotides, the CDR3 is TGCGCCAGCAGTCTTAACAGAGCTTCTAACTATGGCTACACCTTC. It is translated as CASSLNRASNYGYTF.

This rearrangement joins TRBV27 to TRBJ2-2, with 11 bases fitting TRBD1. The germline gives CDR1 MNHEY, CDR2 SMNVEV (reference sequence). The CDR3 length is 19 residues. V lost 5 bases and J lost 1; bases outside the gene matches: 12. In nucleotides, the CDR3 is TGTGCCAGCAGTCCTCCGCCCGGGACAGGGGGTTGGAACACCGGGGAGCTGTTTTTT. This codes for CASSPPPGTGGWNTGELFF.

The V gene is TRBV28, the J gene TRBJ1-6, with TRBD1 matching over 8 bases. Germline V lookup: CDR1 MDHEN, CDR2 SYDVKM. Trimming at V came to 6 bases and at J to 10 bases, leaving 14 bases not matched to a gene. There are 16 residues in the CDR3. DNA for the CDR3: TGTGCCAGCAGAGAAGACAGGGGTTTTGGCGGGTCACCCCTCCACTTT. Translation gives CASREDRGFGGSPLHF.

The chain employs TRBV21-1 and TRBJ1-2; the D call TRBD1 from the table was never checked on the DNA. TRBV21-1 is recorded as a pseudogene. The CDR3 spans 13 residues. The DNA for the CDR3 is TGTGCCATAGGGCCAGGGACAGGGATTGGCTACACCTTC. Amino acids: CAIGPGTGIGYTF.

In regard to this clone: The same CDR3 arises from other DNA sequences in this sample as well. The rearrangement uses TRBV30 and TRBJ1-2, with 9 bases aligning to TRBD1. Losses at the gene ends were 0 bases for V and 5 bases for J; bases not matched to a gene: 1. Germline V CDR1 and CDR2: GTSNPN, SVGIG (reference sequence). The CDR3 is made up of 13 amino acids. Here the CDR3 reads CAWSVGQGYGYTF. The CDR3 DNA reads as TGTGCCTGGAGTGTGGGACAGGGATATGGCTACACCTTC.

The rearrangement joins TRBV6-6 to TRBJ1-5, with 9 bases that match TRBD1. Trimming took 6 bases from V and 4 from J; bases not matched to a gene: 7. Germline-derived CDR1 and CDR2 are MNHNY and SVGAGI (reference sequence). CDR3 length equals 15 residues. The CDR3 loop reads CASRAQGAQNQPQHF. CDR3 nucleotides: TGTGCCAGCAGAGCACAGGGGGCGCAGAATCAGCCCCAGCATTTT.

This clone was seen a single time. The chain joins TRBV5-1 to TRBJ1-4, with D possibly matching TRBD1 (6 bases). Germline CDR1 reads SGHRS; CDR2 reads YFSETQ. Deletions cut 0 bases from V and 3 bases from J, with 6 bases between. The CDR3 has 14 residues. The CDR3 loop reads CASSLGGPNEKLFF. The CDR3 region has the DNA TGCGCCAGCAGCTTGGGGGGGCCTAATGAAAAACTGTTTTTT.

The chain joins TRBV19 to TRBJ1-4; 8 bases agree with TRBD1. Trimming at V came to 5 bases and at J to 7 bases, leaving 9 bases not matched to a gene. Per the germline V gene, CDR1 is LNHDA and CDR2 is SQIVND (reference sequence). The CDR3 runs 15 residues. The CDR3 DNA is TGTGCCAGTAGTCTCGGGACAGGAGTGGTTGAAAAACTGTTTTTT. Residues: CASSLGTGVVEKLFF.

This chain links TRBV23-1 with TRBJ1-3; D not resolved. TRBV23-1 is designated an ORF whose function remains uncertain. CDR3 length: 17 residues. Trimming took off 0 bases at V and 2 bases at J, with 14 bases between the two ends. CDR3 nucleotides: TGCGCCAGCAGTCAATCAACGCTTCAGAGGCCTGGAAACACCATATATTTT. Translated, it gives CASSQSTLQRPGNTIYF.

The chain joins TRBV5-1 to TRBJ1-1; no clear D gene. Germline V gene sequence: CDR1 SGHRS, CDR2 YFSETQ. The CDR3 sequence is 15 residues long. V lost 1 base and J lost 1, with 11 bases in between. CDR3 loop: CASSLRGQENTEAFF. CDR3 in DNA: TGCGCCAGCAGCTTGCGAGGGCAGGAGAACACTGAAGCTTTCTTT.

CDR3 sequence (DNA): TGCAGCGTTGAAGATAGAGGGGACAGTCGCTACGAGCAGTACTTC. It specifies CSVEDRGDSRYEQYF. This sequence joins TRBV29-1 and TRBJ2-7; 7 bases agree with TRBD1. In germline, CDR1 is SQVTM, CDR2 ANQGSEA. This CDR3 has 15 residues. With 0 bases clipped from V and 3 bases from J, the junction kept 8 bases outside the gene matches.

CDR3 sequence reads: CASSQEVGLNTGELFF. The CDR3 DNA is TGCGCCAGCAGCCAAGAGGTGGGGCTGAACACCGGGGAGCTGTTTTTT. The V call is TRBV4-3, the J call TRBJ2-2; D is possibly TRBD1 (5 bases). The CDR3 totals 16 residues. CDR1 and CDR2 (germline): LGHNA, YSLEER. Trimming took off 0 bases at V and 1 base at J, with 9 bases between the two ends.

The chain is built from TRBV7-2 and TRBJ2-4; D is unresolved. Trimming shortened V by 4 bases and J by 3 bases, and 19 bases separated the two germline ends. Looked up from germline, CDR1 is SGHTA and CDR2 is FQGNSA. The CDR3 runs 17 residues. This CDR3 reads CASSYSAARHGKNIQYF. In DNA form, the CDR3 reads TGTGCCAGCAGCTACTCTGCGGCTCGGCACGGCAAAAACATTCAGTACTTC. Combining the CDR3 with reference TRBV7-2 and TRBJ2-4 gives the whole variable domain GAGVSQSPSNKVTEKGKDVELRCDPISGHTALYWYRQSLGQGLEFLIYFQGNSAPDKSGLPSDRFSAERTGGSVSTLTIQRTQQEDSAVYLCASSYSAARHGKNIQYFGAGTRLSVL.

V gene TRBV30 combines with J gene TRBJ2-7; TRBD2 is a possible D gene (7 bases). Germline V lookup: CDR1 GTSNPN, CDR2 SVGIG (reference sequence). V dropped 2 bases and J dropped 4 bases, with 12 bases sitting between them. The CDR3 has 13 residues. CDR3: CAWSQGTIYEQYF. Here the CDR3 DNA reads TGTGCCTGGAGTCAGGGGACTATATACGAGCAGTACTTC.

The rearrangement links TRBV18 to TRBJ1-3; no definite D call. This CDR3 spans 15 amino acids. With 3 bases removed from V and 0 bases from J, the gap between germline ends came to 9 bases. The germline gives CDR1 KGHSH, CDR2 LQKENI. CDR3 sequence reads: CASSPVAVSGNTIYF. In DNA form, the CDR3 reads TGTGCCAGCTCACCGGTGGCAGTCTCTGGAAACACCATATATTTT.

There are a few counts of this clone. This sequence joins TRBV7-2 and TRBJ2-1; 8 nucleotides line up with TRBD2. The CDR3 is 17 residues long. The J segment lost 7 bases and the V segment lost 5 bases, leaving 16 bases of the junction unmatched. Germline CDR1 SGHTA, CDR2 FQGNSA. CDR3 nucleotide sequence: TGTGCCAGCAGCCCATGGGCCGGGACTAGGGTTGCGAATGAGCAGTTCTTC. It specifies CASSPWAGTRVANEQFF.

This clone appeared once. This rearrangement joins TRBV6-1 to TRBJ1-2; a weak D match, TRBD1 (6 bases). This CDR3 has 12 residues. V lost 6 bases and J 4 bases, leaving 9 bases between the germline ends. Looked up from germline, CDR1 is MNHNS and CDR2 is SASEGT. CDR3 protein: CASSQTGYGYTF. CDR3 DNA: TGTGCCAGCAGCCAGACAGGCTATGGCTACACCTTC.

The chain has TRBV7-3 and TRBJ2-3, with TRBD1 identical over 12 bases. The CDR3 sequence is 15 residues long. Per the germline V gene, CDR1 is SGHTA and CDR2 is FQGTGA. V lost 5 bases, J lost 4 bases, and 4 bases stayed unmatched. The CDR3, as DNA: TGTGCCAGCAGCCCGGGACAGGGGGCGTCAGATACGCAGTATTTT. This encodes CASSPGQGASDTQYF.

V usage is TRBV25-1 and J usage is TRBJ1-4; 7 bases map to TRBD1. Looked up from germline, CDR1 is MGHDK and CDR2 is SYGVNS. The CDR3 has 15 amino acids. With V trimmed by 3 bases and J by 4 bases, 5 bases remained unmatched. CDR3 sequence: CASSERGLINEKLFF. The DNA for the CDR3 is TGTGCCAGCAGTGAGAGGGGGCTGATTAATGAAAAACTGTTTTTT.

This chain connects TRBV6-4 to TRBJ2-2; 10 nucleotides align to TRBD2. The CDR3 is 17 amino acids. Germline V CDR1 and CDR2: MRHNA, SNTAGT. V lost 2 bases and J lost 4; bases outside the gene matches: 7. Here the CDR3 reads CASSDLAGAAFTGELFF. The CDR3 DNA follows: TGTGCCAGCAGTGACCTAGCGGGGGCCGCGTTCACCGGGGAGCTGTTTTTT.

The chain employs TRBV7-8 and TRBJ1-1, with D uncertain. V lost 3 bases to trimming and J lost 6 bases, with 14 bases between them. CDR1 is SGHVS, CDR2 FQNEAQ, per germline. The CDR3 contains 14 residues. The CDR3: CASSFPGLGAEAFF. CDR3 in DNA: TGTGCCAGCAGCTTTCCCGGACTGGGCGCTGAAGCTTTCTTT.

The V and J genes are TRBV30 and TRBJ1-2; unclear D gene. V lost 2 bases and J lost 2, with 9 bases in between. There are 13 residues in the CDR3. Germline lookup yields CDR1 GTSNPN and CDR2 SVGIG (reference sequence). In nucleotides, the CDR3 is TGTGCCTGGAGTACCGGGGTGAACTATGGCTACACCTTC. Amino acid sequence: CAWSTGVNYGYTF.

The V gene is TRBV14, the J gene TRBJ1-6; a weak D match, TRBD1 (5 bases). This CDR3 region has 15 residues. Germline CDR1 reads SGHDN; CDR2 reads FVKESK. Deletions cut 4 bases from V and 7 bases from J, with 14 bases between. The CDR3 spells CASSRTGGFNSPLHF. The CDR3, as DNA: TGTGCCAGCAGCCGCACGGGGGGATTCAATTCACCCCTCCACTTT.

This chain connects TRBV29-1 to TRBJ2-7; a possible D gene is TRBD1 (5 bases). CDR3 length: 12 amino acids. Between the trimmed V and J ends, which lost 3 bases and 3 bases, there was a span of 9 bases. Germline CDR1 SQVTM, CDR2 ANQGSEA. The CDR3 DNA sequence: TGCAGCGTTGATAAGGGGAACTACGAGCAGTACTTC. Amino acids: CSVDKGNYEQYF.

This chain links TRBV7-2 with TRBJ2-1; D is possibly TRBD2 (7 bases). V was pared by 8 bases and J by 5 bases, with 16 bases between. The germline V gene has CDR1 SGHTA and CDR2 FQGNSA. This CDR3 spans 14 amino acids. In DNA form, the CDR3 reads TGTGCCAGCCTAGAGGCGGGGGCCCACAATGAGCAGTTCTTC. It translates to CASLEAGAHNEQFF.

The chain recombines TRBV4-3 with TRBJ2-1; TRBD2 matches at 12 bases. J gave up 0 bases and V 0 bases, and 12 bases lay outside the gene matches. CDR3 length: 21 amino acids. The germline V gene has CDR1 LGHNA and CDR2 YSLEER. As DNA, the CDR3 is TGCGCCAGCAGCCAAGATAGGCGCGGACTAGCGGGGCCCAACTCCTACAATGAGCAGTTCTTC. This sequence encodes CASSQDRRGLAGPNSYNEQFF.

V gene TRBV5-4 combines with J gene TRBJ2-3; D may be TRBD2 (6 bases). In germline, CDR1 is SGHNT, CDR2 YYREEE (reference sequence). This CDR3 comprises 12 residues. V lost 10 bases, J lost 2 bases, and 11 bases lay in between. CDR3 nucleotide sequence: TGTGCCGGGGGGACGGACACAGATACGCAGTATTTT. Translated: CAGGTDTDTQYF. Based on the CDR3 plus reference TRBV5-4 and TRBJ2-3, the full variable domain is ETGVTQSPTHLIKTRGQQVTLRCSSQSGHNTVSWYQQALGQGPQFIFQYYREEENGRGNFPPRFSGLQFPNYSSELNVNALELDDSALYLCAGGTDTDTQYFGPGTRLTVL.